The 28 T cell receptor delta chains in this list originate from one sample, sequenced in a study of γδ T cells in repeated Plasmodium falciparum infection. Gammadelta T cells were flow-sorted from PBMC into Vgamma9/Vdelta2+ and Vdelta2-negative populations for bulk analysis. TCRdb re-called the multiplex PCR reads via CATT. The sample holds 45,000 to 60,000 delta-chain clones, roughly 1.9% seen once. Source material: gamma-delta T cells from blood. All receptors come from a pool of human donors (malaria-infected and uninfected, not separated).

This clone was seen only a few times. The protein TCRdb gives is from a much larger clone and does not agree with this DNA's translation at residue 6, likely a read error; the protein shown here comes from the DNA. In the same sample, other DNA sequences code for this CDR3. J is TRDJ1 and V is TRDV2, with 10 bases that match TRDD3. TCRdb carries no J gene annotation; the J gene was assigned here by matching the DNA with germline. This CDR3 contains 20 residues. V shed 1 base, J shed 0 bases, and the junction held 16 bases outside the gene matches. CDR1 is GEAIGNYY, CDR2 EKD, per germline. This CDR3 reads CACDTQPRMLGDRYTDKLIF. CDR3 in DNA: TGTGCCTGTGACACGCAACCCCGAATGCTGGGGGATAGGTACACCGATAAACTCATCTTT.

Turning to this clone: TCRdb records a much larger clone's protein for this DNA, with a difference at residue 16 that likely arises from a read error; the protein given is the translation of the DNA. The V segment is TRDV1, and no J call was made; no DNA check was done on the table's D call, TRDD3. The CDR3 covers 17 residues. The germline CDR1 and CDR2 sequences are TSWWSYY and QGS. The CDR3 here is CALGGRPPGGYTDKLTF. In nucleotides, the CDR3 is TGTGCTCTTGGGGGTCGCCCTCCTGGGGGGTACACCGATAAACTCACCTTT.

This clone was observed a few times. This likely stems from a read error, as it lies one base from a far larger clone. Other nucleotide sequences from this sample produce the same CDR3. Here the V gene is TRDV1, but the J gene went uncalled; no check of the table's D call, TRDD3, against the DNA was made. CDR1 is TSWWSYY and CDR2 is QGS in the germline V gene. This CDR3 spans 15 amino acids. The CDR3: CALGTYETGGYRVIF. For the CDR3, the DNA is TGTGCTCTCGGGACTTATGAAACTGGGGGATACAGGGTCATCTTT.

This clone was detected a few times. The protein given by TCRdb reflects a much larger clone and differs at residue 9 from this DNA's translation, likely from a read error; the protein shown is the DNA's translation. This chain joins TRDV1 and TRDJ1; TRDD3 aligns across 7 bases. The J gene was missing in TCRdb and was found by matching the end of the DNA to germline. Germline values: CDR1 TSWWSYY, CDR2 QGS. J gave up 0 bases and V 8 bases, and 12 bases lay outside the gene matches. This CDR3 has 16 amino acids. The CDR3 loop is CALLLGIPSNTDKLIF. The CDR3 nucleotides are TGTGCTCTTTTACTGGGGATCCCTTCGAACACCGATAAACTCATCTTT.

Remarks on this clone: TCRdb's entry gives the protein of a much larger clone, which mismatches this DNA's translation at residue 4, likely from a read error; the protein reported here is translated from the DNA. J is TRDJ1 and V is TRDV1; 8 bases align to TRDD3. Germline matching of the DNA provided the J gene here, since TCRdb leaves it blank. Germline V lookup: CDR1 TSWWSYY, CDR2 QGS. CDR3 size: 19 residues. The CDR3 loop reads CALRETFPIWDWGSDKLIF. The CDR3 region has the DNA TGTGCTCTTAGGGAAACTTTCCCTATCTGGGACTGGGGGTCCGATAAACTCATCTTT.

This clone was counted between two and nine times. The protein that TCRdb holds for this DNA derives from a much larger clone and differs from the translated DNA at residue 11, which likely indicates a read error; the protein shown here is translated from the DNA. The chain joins TRDV2 to TRDJ1; 7 bases match TRDD3. The J gene, absent from TCRdb, was called here by matching the DNA to germline. The CDR3 is made up of 21 amino acids. Germline lookup yields CDR1 GEAIGNYY and CDR2 EKD. V was clipped by 2 bases and J by 0 bases; unmatched bases: 23. This CDR3 is CACDKLRGGNTSTLYTDKLIF. The CDR3, as DNA: TGTGCCTGTGACAAACTGCGTGGGGGAAACACATCTACCCTGTACACCGATAAACTCATCTTT.

Worth noting for this clone: A far larger clone is one base from this, pointing to a likely read error. At the DNA level, this CDR3 is encoded by other sequences in the same sample as well. The rearrangement joins TRDV1 to TRDJ1; 12 positions match TRDD3. The germline V gene encodes CDR1 TSWWSYY and CDR2 QGS. The ends lost 5 bases at V and 0 bases at J; junction bases unmatched: 40. CDR3 length: 28 residues. The CDR3 loop reads CALGRAGPPGSSDPLKSYWGIHTDKLIF. In DNA form, the CDR3 reads TGTGCTCTTGGGAGGGCAGGGCCCCCCGGATCCTCGGATCCCTTAAAATCTTACTGGGGGATACACACCGATAAACTCATCTTT.

Only a few counts were recorded for this clone. A far larger clone is a single base away, which makes a read error likely. The sample carries other DNA sequences with the same CDR3. The rearrangement links TRDV1 to TRDJ1; 13 bases match TRDD3. The J gene is not listed in TCRdb, so it was assigned here from a DNA match to germline. The CDR3 totals 24 residues. Trimming removed 9 bases from V and 0 bases from J; junction bases left unmatched: 31. The germline CDR1 and CDR2 sequences are TSWWSYY and QGS. The CDR3: CALGGTGGGVLGDTVFDYTDKLIF. In DNA form, the CDR3 reads TGTGCTCTCGGCGGGACTGGAGGTGGGGTACTGGGGGATACGGTTTTTGATTACACCGATAAACTCATCTTT.

This clone has a count of ten or more. A far bigger clonotype differs at one base, so this is likely a read error. Other DNA sequences in this specimen translate into the identical CDR3. The V gene is TRDV2, the J gene TRDJ1; 8 bases are shared with TRDD3. Germline V gene data show CDR1 as GEAIGNYY and CDR2 as EKD. The J segment lost 5 bases and the V segment lost 3 bases, leaving 10 bases of the junction unmatched. CDR3 length: 15 amino acids. CDR3 in DNA: TGTGCCTGTGACCTACTGGGGGTTCTCACTGATAAACTCATCTTT. As protein: CACDLLGVLTDKLIF.

This clone turned up a few times. The protein TCRdb lists belongs to a much larger clone and differs from this DNA's translation at residue 13, which points to a read error; the protein shown is made from the DNA. CDR3 in amino acids: CALGELRWGIIDELIF. CDR3 sequence (DNA): TGTGCTCTTGGGGAACTACGGTGGGGGATAATCGATGAACTCATCTTT. The chain recombines TRDV1 with TRDJ1; 9 bases map to TRDD3. As TCRdb names no J gene, one was assigned here on the basis of a DNA match to germline. Germline values: CDR1 TSWWSYY, CDR2 QGS. The CDR3 totals 16 residues.

This clone has at least ten counts. The chain combines TRDV1 with TRDJ1, with 10 bases matching TRDD3. This CDR3 contains 23 residues. In germline, CDR1 is TSWWSYY, CDR2 QGS. Losses at the gene ends were 0 bases for V and 0 bases for J; bases not matched to a gene: 22. The CDR3: CALGELLGPTLWGILADTDKLIF. The DNA for the CDR3 is TGTGCTCTTGGGGAACTCCTGGGTCCTACTCTCTGGGGGATATTGGCGGACACCGATAAACTCATCTTT.

About this clone itself: TCRdb's protein, taken from a much larger clone, differs from this DNA's translation at residue 10, likely owing to a read error; the protein displayed comes from the DNA. The rearrangement links TRDV3 to TRDJ1; TRDD2 might be the D (7 bases). The J gene is not listed in TCRdb, so it was assigned here from a DNA match to germline. The germline CDR1 and CDR2 sequences are TVYSNPD and GDNSRS (reference sequence). The CDR3 is 20 residues long. Trimming removed 3 bases at V and 10 bases at J, with 42 bases between. This CDR3 is CALGDFLVRATRKKRGGLIF. For the CDR3, the DNA is TGTGCCTTGGGGGACTTCCTAGTTCGTGCTACCCGAAAGAAACGAGGTGGACTCATCTTT.

The chain uses TRDV3 and TRDJ1, with 9 bases aligning to TRDD3. The J gene, absent from TCRdb, was called here by matching the DNA to germline. The CDR3 covers 20 residues. V was clipped by 3 bases and J by 4 bases; unmatched bases: 27. Germline V gene lookup returns CDR1 TVYSNPD and CDR2 GDNSRS (reference sequence). For the CDR3, the DNA is TGTGCCTTGATAACAGGCCTTCCGCCGTACTGGGGGACCGGATACGATAAACTCATCTTT. Translating it yields CALITGLPPYWGTGYDKLIF.

This clone was counted many times. This specimen includes other DNA sequences encoding the same CDR3. The rearrangement links TRDV1 to TRDJ1; 13 positions match TRDD3. V was pared by 5 bases and J by 8 bases, with 29 bases of the junction left unmatched. Germline loops: CDR1 TSWWSYY, CDR2 QGS. CDR3 length equals 22 residues. The CDR3 DNA sequence: TGTGCTCTTGGGAGTCGTTCTTCCTACGGGGGTACTGGGGGATACGCGAGGAAAAAACTCATCTTT. It is translated as CALGSRSSYGGTGGYARKKLIF.

To note about this clone: The translation of this DNA and the TCRdb protein of a much larger clone differ at residue 3, probably owing to a read error; the protein shown here is translated from the DNA. The chain employs TRDV3 and TRDJ1; 9 bases map to TRDD3. The J gene is absent in TCRdb and was assigned here via DNA matching to germline. Per germline, CDR1 TVYSNPD and CDR2 GDNSRS (reference sequence). The junction had 12 bases not matched to a gene; V was cut back by 4 bases and J by 0 bases. The CDR3 spans 16 residues. CDR3 coding DNA: TGTGCCTCCCCCTCGGGGGATACAACAAACACCGATAAACTCATCTTT. Protein: CASPSGDTTNTDKLIF.

This clone came up many times. A much more abundant neighbour one base away suggests this may be a read error. This chain joins TRDV3 and TRDJ1, with a possible D match to TRDD2 (8 bases). This CDR3 is 23 amino acids long. The V gene lost 2 bases and the J gene lost 8 bases, with 48 bases spanning the gap. Per the germline V gene, CDR1 is TVYSNPD and CDR2 is GDNSRS (reference sequence). CDR3: CAFLTPGLTNFLLSTGVTAKLIF. The DNA for the CDR3 is TGTGCCTTTCTTACCCCCGGGCTGACCAACTTCCTACTGAGTACTGGGGTGACCGCCAAACTCATCTTT.

This clone was observed a few times. A far larger clone is only one base removed, so a read error is likely. Other DNA variants within this sample encode the same CDR3. The rearrangement joins TRDV1 to TRDJ1; D may be TRDD2 (7 bases). Since TCRdb gives no J gene, matching the DNA to germline was used here to assign it. Germline CDR1 TSWWSYY, CDR2 QGS. Trimming left V 5 bases short and J 2 bases short, with 42 bases between. This CDR3 has 24 residues. The CDR3 nucleotides are TGTGCTCTTGGGCCAACCGTTATGCCCTCCTTCCTCCGGACACTGGGAGCACCGACCGATAAACTCATCTTT. It is translated as CALGPTVMPSFLRTLGAPTDKLIF.

This clone was seen a handful of times. The TCRdb record carries a much larger clone's protein, which differs from this DNA's translation at residue 15; a read error is the likely cause, and the protein listed here is the DNA translation. The rearrangement uses TRDV1 and TRDJ1; tentatively, D is TRDD3 (7 bases). The J gene, left out of TCRdb, was set here by checking the DNA against germline. From germline, CDR1 is TSWWSYY and CDR2 QGS. This CDR3 region has 23 residues. V was pared by 4 bases and J by 5 bases, with 41 bases between. CDR3: CALGVPSIPFHSTGVRAQDKLIF. CDR3 coding DNA: TGTGCTCTTGGGGTTCCGTCTATTCCCTTCCACAGTACTGGGGTGCGAGCCCAGGATAAACTCATCTTT.

To note about this clone: TCRdb shows a much larger clone's protein in place of this DNA's translation, and the two differ at residue 12, likely through a read error; the protein shown is translated from the DNA. CDR3 bases: TGTGCTCTCAGAGGGGGATACGCGGGTTACTGGGGTAAACTCATCTTT. This codes for CALRGGYAGYWGKLIF. This chain uses TRDV1 with TRDJ1; 10 nucleotides align to TRDD3. TCRdb is silent on the J gene; assignment here came from matching the DNA to germline. Germline assignment: CDR1 TSWWSYY and CDR2 QGS. CDR3 length: 16 residues. V lost 9 bases and J lost 7; bases outside the gene matches: 17.

V gene TRDV2 combines with J gene TRDJ1, with 10 bases aligning to TRDD3. No J gene is reported in TCRdb; it was inferred here by comparing the DNA with germline. J was trimmed by 2 bases and V by 2 bases; bases with no gene match: 16. Germline CDR1 GEAIGNYY, CDR2 EKD. This CDR3 contains 19 residues. CDR3: CACDIPGLGDTRETDKLIF. CDR3 DNA: TGTGCCTGTGACATACCCGGATTGGGGGATACAAGAGAGACCGATAAACTCATCTTT.

This clone was seen a handful of times. The protein recorded in TCRdb matches a much larger clone and deviates from this DNA's translation at residue 6, suggesting a read error; the protein here is obtained by translating the DNA. The V call is TRDV2, the J call TRDJ1; TRDD3 aligns across 7 bases. TCRdb offers no J gene call, so here the DNA was matched to germline to obtain one. The CDR3 runs 22 residues. V shed 1 base and J 2 bases; nucleotides not matched to a gene: 27. The V gene's germline CDR1 is GEAIGNYY and CDR2 EKD. The CDR3 sequence: CACDTRRLMEAPTGEGTDKLIF. The CDR3 bases are TGTGCCTGTGACACACGACGGCTCATGGAGGCACCGACTGGGGAAGGTACCGATAAACTCATCTTT.

This clone was seen repeatedly, ten times or more. One base separates it from a far larger clone, so it is likely a read error. The same CDR3 also results from other DNA sequences found in this sample. V is TRAV38-2/DV8 and J is TRDJ1; tentative D call: TRDD3 (6 bases). There are 19 residues in the CDR3. The germline V gene has CDR1 TSESDYY and CDR2 QEAYKQQN. This chain's CDR3 is CAYRSQTWGLLPYTDKLIF. The CDR3 nucleotides are TGTGCTTACAGGAGCCAAACCTGGGGACTGCTACCGTACACCGATAAACTCATCTTT.

This clone has only a few counts. The protein in TCRdb stems from a much larger clone and differs at residue 4 from this DNA's translation, likely a read error; here the protein is translated from the DNA. The chain combines TRAV38-2/DV8 with TRDJ1; 8 bases map to TRDD3. The J gene was missing in TCRdb and was found by matching the end of the DNA to germline. Germline V gene sequence: CDR1 TSESDYY, CDR2 QEAYKQQN. This CDR3 contains 23 residues. The CDR3 region is CAYGSIELFPLLLGAKPGGKLIF. The CDR3 nucleotides read TGTGCTTATGGGAGTATAGAACTATTCCCCCTATTACTGGGGGCCAAACCTGGAGGTAAACTCATCTTT.

This clone was recorded many times. A read error likely explains why the TCRdb protein, taken from a much larger clone, differs from this DNA's translation at residue 6; the protein shown is translated from the DNA. This chain joins TRDV2 and TRDJ1; 7 positions agree with TRDD3. TCRdb supplies no J gene; here it was assigned by aligning the nucleotide sequence to germline. V shed 1 base and J 0 bases; nucleotides not matched to a gene: 13. This CDR3 contains 18 residues. Looked up from germline, CDR1 is GEAIGNYY and CDR2 is EKD. DNA of the CDR3: TGTGCCTGTGACACAGGAGGATACGCGGGGTTGTACACCGATAAACTCATCTTT. Translating gives CACDTGGYAGLYTDKLIF.

This clone has just a few counts. This DNA translates differently at residue 7 from the TCRdb protein, which is that of a much larger clone; a read error is likely, and the protein shown is the DNA's own translation. J is TRDJ1 and V is TRDV1, with TRDD3 matching 10 bases. The J gene is absent in TCRdb and was assigned here via DNA matching to germline. Germline V gene sequence: CDR1 TSWWSYY, CDR2 QGS. The CDR3 runs 18 residues. The J segment lost 2 bases and the V segment lost 4 bases, leaving 13 bases of the junction unmatched. The CDR3 nucleotides are TGTGCTCTTGGGGGTTGTGCTGGCTGGGGGATAAGTACCGATAAACTCATCTTT. The encoded protein is CALGGCAGWGISTDKLIF.

The sample holds a few counts of this clone. A read error is likely here: a far larger clone is one base away. Other DNA variants within this sample encode the same CDR3. The genes are TRDV3 and TRDJ1, with a tentative D call TRDD2 (6 bases). No J gene is reported in TCRdb; it was inferred here by comparing the DNA with germline. Germline V gene data show CDR1 as TVYSNPD and CDR2 as GDNSRS (reference sequence). The CDR3 spans 17 residues. CDR3 DNA sequence: TGTGCTCGCCGTCTCCTACAAGGCTGGTACAACGCCGATAAACTCATCTTT. Its protein is CARRLLQGWYNADKLIF.

Remarks on this clone: A far bigger clonotype differs at one base, so this is likely a read error. In the same sample, other DNA sequences code for this CDR3. V gene TRDV1 combines with J gene TRDJ1; 13 bases align to TRDD3. Since TCRdb gives no J gene, matching the DNA to germline was used here to assign it. The CDR3 is made up of 24 amino acids. The germline V gene encodes CDR1 TSWWSYY and CDR2 QGS. The CDR3 region is CALGEAVGTVKTPYWGIRTDKLIF. The CDR3 DNA reads as TGTGCACTTGGGGAAGCGGTAGGAACGGTCAAAACTCCGTACTGGGGGATACGCACCGATAAACTCATCTTT.

This clone came up many times. TCRdb's listed protein matches a much larger clone and diverges from this DNA's translation at residue 5, likely through a read error; the protein shown comes from the DNA. The J gene is TRDJ1, the V gene TRAV38-2/DV8, with TRDD2 as a possible D gene (6 bases). TCRdb lists no J gene, so it was determined here by aligning the DNA to germline. Looked up from germline, CDR1 is TSESDYY and CDR2 is QEAYKQQN. The CDR3 contains 17 residues. V was shortened by 7 bases and J by 4 bases, with 26 bases between the two germline ends. The CDR3 is CAYGAPTSLGGGDKLIF. CDR3 nucleotide sequence: TGTGCTTATGGAGCTCCTACGAGCCTGGGAGGGGGCGATAAACTCATCTTT.